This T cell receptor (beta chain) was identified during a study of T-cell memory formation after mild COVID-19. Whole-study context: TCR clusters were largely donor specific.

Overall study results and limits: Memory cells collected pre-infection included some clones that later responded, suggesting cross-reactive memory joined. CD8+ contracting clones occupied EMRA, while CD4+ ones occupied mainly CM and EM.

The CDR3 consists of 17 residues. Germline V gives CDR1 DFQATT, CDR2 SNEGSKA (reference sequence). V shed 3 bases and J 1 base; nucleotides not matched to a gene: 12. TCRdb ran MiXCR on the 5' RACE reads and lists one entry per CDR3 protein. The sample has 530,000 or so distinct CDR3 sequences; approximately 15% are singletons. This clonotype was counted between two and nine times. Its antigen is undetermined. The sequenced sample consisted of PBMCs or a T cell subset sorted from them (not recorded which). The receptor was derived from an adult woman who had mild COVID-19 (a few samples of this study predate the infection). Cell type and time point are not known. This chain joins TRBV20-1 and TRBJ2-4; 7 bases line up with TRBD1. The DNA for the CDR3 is TGCAGTGCTAGCGTGGCCGTCGACAGGGTGGCCAAAAACATTCAGTACTTC. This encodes CSASVAVDRVAKNIQYF.